A single sample is the source of the 16 T cell receptor beta chains below, sequenced in a study of brain T cells in children with intractable seizures. The sequenced cases were selected for having the highest brain T cell transcript signatures. Measured with immunoSEQ multiplex PCR; TCRdb has only the in-frame clones, and not every one. The sample shows approximately 3,900 clones, about three quarters of them seen only once. The source was resected brain tissue, collected at surgery. The receptor set was obtained from a girl aged 2 to 10 with Rasmussen encephalitis and intractable seizures.

This rearrangement joins TRBV12-5 to TRBJ2-1; 9 bases are a match to TRBD1. The CDR3 covers 19 residues. Germline-derived CDR1 and CDR2 are LGHNT and FRNRAP. The V and J ends lost 1 base and 0 bases, in that order; junction bases with no gene match: 10. The CDR3 sequence is CASGLGTGEVSTSYNEQFF. In DNA form, the CDR3 reads TGTGCTAGTGGTTTGGGGACAGGGGAGGTCTCTACCTCCTACAATGAGCAGTTCTTC.

This rearrangement joins TRBV19 to TRBJ1-2, with D perhaps TRBD1 (5 bases). This CDR3 spans 14 amino acids. Trimming removed 0 bases from V and 6 bases from J, with 11 bases in between. CDR1 is LNHDA and CDR2 is SQIVND in the germline V gene (reference sequence). CDR3 coding DNA: TGTGCCAGTAGTATAGATCTGGGGGGTCATGGCTACACCTTC. Its protein product is CASSIDLGGHGYTF.

By share of the sample, this clone is medium-sized. The V call is TRBV5-4, the J call TRBJ2-7; possible D gene TRBD2, 6 bases. Germline V gene sequence: CDR1 SGHNT, CDR2 YYREEE (reference sequence). The CDR3 is 13 residues long. V lost 4 bases, J lost 5 bases, and 13 bases lay in between. CDR3: CASSAPWRDEQYF. The CDR3 nucleotides read TGTGCCAGCAGCGCTCCGTGGAGGGACGAGCAGTACTTC.

This clone was seen more than once but under ten times. The rearrangement joins TRBV30 to TRBJ2-7, with TRBD2 identical over 11 bases. This CDR3 is built from 16 residues. V shed 0 bases, J shed 5 bases, and the junction held 9 bases outside the gene matches. Per germline, CDR1 GTSNPN and CDR2 SVGIG (reference sequence). The CDR3 DNA follows: TGTGCCTGGAGTGTAGGGGGTAGCGGGAGGGCCCACGAGCAGTACTTC. This translates into CAWSVGGSGRAHEQYF.

The chain links TRBV12-3 or TRBV12-4 to TRBJ2-5, with D unresolved. CDR3 length: 13 residues. Trimming removed 3 bases from V and 2 bases from J, with 7 bases in between. CDR3 sequence (DNA): TGTGCCAGCAGTTTTCGGCGGCAAGAGACCCAGTACTTC. Residues: CASSFRRQETQYF.

This clone was counted a few times. V is TRBV13 and J is TRBJ2-3; 7 nucleotides align to TRBD1. CDR1 and CDR2 from the germline V gene are PRHDT and FYEKMQ (reference sequence). There are 14 residues in the CDR3. V was pared by 7 bases and J by 4 bases, with 8 bases of the junction left unmatched. CDR3 sequence: CASTRQGSPDTQYF. The CDR3 DNA follows: TGTGCCAGCACAAGACAGGGTAGCCCAGATACGCAGTATTTT.

CDR3 DNA: TGTGCCAGCAGCTTAGATGCGGGAGGGCCAGGTTACAATGAGCAGTTCTTC. Translating it yields CASSLDAGGPGYNEQFF. The genes are TRBV13 and TRBJ2-1; 9 positions match TRBD2. V was pared by 1 base and J by 4 bases, with 8 bases of the junction left unmatched. Germline V gene lookup returns CDR1 PRHDT and CDR2 FYEKMQ (reference sequence). CDR3 length equals 17 residues.

This clone came up a few times. The chain's CDR3 is CASRSKRGAFF. The CDR3 nucleotides are TGTGCCAGCAGGTCCAAGAGGGGAGCTTTCTTT. The chain couples TRBV7-3 to TRBJ1-1, with D perhaps TRBD1 (5 bases). From germline, CDR1 is SGHTA and CDR2 FQGTGA. V was cut by 6 bases and J by 10 bases, with 12 bases left in between. The CDR3 loop spans 11 amino acids.

This chain links TRBV19 with TRBJ2-3; maybe TRBD2 (5 bases). CDR1 is LNHDA, CDR2 SQIVND, per germline (reference sequence). The CDR3 is 13 amino acids. Trimming shortened V by 3 bases and J by 5 bases, and 9 bases separated the two germline ends. CDR3 amino acids: CASSMFREDTQYF. The CDR3 coding sequence is TGTGCCAGTAGTATGTTTCGGGAAGATACGCAGTATTTT. The full variable domain, its missing parts supplied by reference TRBV19 and TRBJ2-3, is DGGITQSPKYLFRKEGQNVTLSCEQNLNHDAMYWYRQDPGQGLRLIYYSQIVNDFQKGDIAEGYSVSREKKESFPLTVTSAQKNPTAFYLCASSMFREDTQYFGPGTRLTVL.

The chain joins TRBV4-2 to TRBJ2-3; 13 bases are a match to TRBD2. The CDR3 has 18 amino acids. CDR1 is LGHNA, CDR2 YNFKEQ, per germline. With 3 bases clipped from V and 1 base from J, the junction kept 7 bases outside the gene matches. CDR3 sequence reads: CASSQGRLAGGRTDTQYF. Here the CDR3 DNA reads TGTGCCAGCAGCCAGGGTAGACTAGCGGGGGGCCGCACAGATACGCAGTATTTT.

This chain joins TRBV4-1 and TRBJ2-3, with a tentative D call TRBD1 (5 bases). From germline, CDR1 is MGHRA and CDR2 YSYEKL. V gave up 4 bases and J gave up 2 bases, with 10 bases separating them. This CDR3 is 14 amino acids long. CDR3 nucleotide sequence: TGCGCCAGCAGCCTCCAGGGCCCCACAGATACGCAGTATTTT. As protein: CASSLQGPTDTQYF.

This clone was detected only once. The chain employs TRBV6-1 and TRBJ1-3; tentatively, D is TRBD1 (6 bases). The CDR3 is 16 residues long. Germline V CDR1 and CDR2: MNHNS, SASEGT. With 2 bases removed from V and 2 bases from J, the gap between germline ends came to 13 bases. CDR3 bases: TGTGCCAGCAGTGAATGGGGGGGCGTCACTGGAAACACCATATATTTT. Protein: CASSEWGGVTGNTIYF.

This chain uses TRBV6-5 with TRBJ2-7, with D possibly being TRBD1 (6 bases). This CDR3 is built from 11 residues. V was shortened by 9 bases and J by 12 bases, with 18 bases between the two germline ends. Germline V gives CDR1 MNHEY, CDR2 SVGAGI. The CDR3 loop reads CASTKTGSWYF. DNA of the CDR3: TGTGCCAGTACCAAAACAGGGAGTTGGTACTTC.

The rearrangement links TRBV19 to TRBJ2-7; D perhaps matches TRBD1 (5 bases). CDR3 size: 16 residues. Trimming pared 3 bases from V and 2 bases from J, leaving 17 bases between. Germline V gives CDR1 LNHDA, CDR2 SQIVND (reference sequence). The CDR3: CASSIRGPPSPYEQYF. The CDR3 nucleotides are TGTGCCAGTAGTATTAGGGGCCCACCGAGCCCCTACGAGCAGTACTTC. The full variable domain, with the rest looked up from reference TRBV19 and TRBJ2-7, is DGGITQSPKYLFRKEGQNVTLSCEQNLNHDAMYWYRQDPGQGLRLIYYSQIVNDFQKGDIAEGYSVSREKKESFPLTVTSAQKNPTAFYLCASSIRGPPSPYEQYFGPGTRLTVT.

The gene calls are TRBV11-2 and TRBJ1-2; TRBD1 might be the D (6 bases). The CDR3 is made up of 12 amino acids. Trimming removed 11 bases at V and 7 bases at J, with 17 bases between. Germline loops: CDR1 SGHAT, CDR2 FQNNGV. The CDR3 coding sequence is TGTGCCCAGCTGGGGGCCGCGACTGGCTACACCTTC. It encodes CAQLGAATGYTF.

The chain links TRBV7-6 to TRBJ2-1, with 8 bases that match TRBD2. Germline trimming cut 2 bases from V and 8 bases from J; bases unmatched to any gene: 2. The length of the CDR3 is 13 residues. Germline V gene data show CDR1 as SGHVS and CDR2 as FNYEAQ. The CDR3: CASSLWRGDEQFF. In DNA form, the CDR3 reads TGTGCCAGCAGCTTATGGCGGGGGGATGAGCAGTTCTTC.